The 2 T cell receptor beta chains below were found in one sample sequenced in a study of cytomegalovirus exposure and HLA in healthy donors. 60 Vbeta and 13 Jbeta primers were used in PCR. Produced via immunoSEQ multiplex PCR; TCRdb's table is partial and in-frame only. The sample has around 170,000 clones; approximately 80% are singletons. Sequences were obtained from PBMCs. These receptor sequences come from a woman aged 45-60 years in good health and CMV-seropositive.

This clone was seen a single time. This sequence joins TRBV10-3 and TRBJ2-7; D perhaps matches TRBD1 (6 bases). Germline V gives CDR1 ENHRY, CDR2 SYGVKD. The germline V and J ends were trimmed by 0 bases and 3 bases, with 21 bases remaining between them. The CDR3 is 18 residues long. CDR3 DNA sequence: TGTGCCATCAGTGAGTCGGCATCTCCGCAGGGGAATCTCTACGAGCAGTACTTC. Its translation is CAISESASPQGNLYEQYF.

This clone was detected only a few times. This chain uses TRBV19 with TRBJ2-1, with 7 bases aligning to TRBD1. With 7 bases clipped from V and 7 bases from J, the junction kept 10 bases outside the gene matches. The CDR3 spans 14 residues. Germline loops: CDR1 LNHDA, CDR2 SQIVND (reference sequence). The CDR3 is CASTDPQGRNEQFF. DNA for the CDR3: TGTGCCAGTACCGATCCACAGGGGCGGAATGAGCAGTTCTTC.